This is a list of T cell receptor beta chains from one sample in a study of brain T cells in children with intractable seizures. Some clones are missing from TCRdb's copy, which holds only in-frame ones; the method was immunoSEQ multiplex PCR. The sample shows about 80,000 clones, about 93% of them seen only once. Here the sequenced sample was peripheral blood, taken at surgery. The receptors stem from a girl aged 2 to 10 with Rasmussen encephalitis and intractable seizures. CDR3s include the opening cysteine and the closing phenylalanine or tryptophan. The D gene is left open where the match is weak. For some rows the clone size is stated as once, few or many, or as a class when expanded; others skip it.

TRBV6-5	TRBJ1-1	-	-	TGTGCCAGCAGAACTCAGGGCCTGGGCACTGAAGCTTTCTTT	CASRTQGLGTEAFF
TRBV30	TRBJ1-6	few	-	TGTGCCTGGAGTGGGGGCGCTTTCTCCTATAATTCACCCCTCCACTTT	CAWSGGAFSYNSPLHF
TRBV23-1	TRBJ2-5	-	-	TGCGCCAGCAGTCAATCTAGGGGGAGCCAAGAGACCCAGTACTTC	CASSQSRGSQETQYF
TRBV6-5	TRBJ2-3	-	TRBD2	TGTGCCAGCAGTTCCTTCCTAGCGGGGGGCCCAGATACGCAGTATTTT	CASSSFLAGGPDTQYF
TRBV3-1/TRBV3-2	TRBJ1-1	-	-	TGTGCCAGCAGCCAAGACCAGGGAGACACTGAAGCTTTCTTT	CASSQDQGDTEAFF
TRBV6-5	TRBJ2-1	-	-	TGTGCCAGCAGTTACTCAGTAGATAGCTCCTACAATGAGCAGTTCTTC	CASSYSVDSSYNEQFF
TRBV7-2	TRBJ1-4	-	-	TGTGCCAGCAGCACGGGGGCGGGTCGAGAAAAACTGTTTTTT	CASSTGAGREKLFF
TRBV3-1/TRBV3-2	TRBJ1-3	-	-	TGTGCCTGCGAAAGCTCTGGAAACACCATATATTTT	CACESSGNTIYF
TRBV15	TRBJ2-3	-	TRBD2	TGTGCCACCTCCTTTTCGCGGGGGAGCACAGATACGCAGTATTTT	CATSFSRGSTDTQYF
TRBV30	TRBJ1-6	-	-	TGTGCCTGGAGTCGGGTGTGGGGAAACTATAATTCACCCCTCCACTTT	CAWSRVWGNYNSPLHF
TRBV14	TRBJ2-2	-	TRBD2	TGTGCCAGCAGCCAAGATCCGACTAGCGGCCGGGAGCTGTTTTTT	CASSQDPTSGRELFF
TRBV7-3	TRBJ2-2	-	-	TGTGCCAGCAGCCGAAAAGGGGGTTCCGGGGAGCTGTTTTTT	CASSRKGGSGELFF
TRBV27	TRBJ1-1	few	-	TGTGCCAGCTTGACTACCTGGGCGGGCACTGAAGCTTTCTTT	CASLTTWAGTEAFF
TRBV6-6	TRBJ1-2	-	-	TGTGCCAGCAGTTACGTCGTCGTCTCAGCTAACTATGGCTACACCTTC	CASSYVVVSANYGYTF
TRBV18	TRBJ2-7	-	-	TGTGCCAGCTCACCACAACTAACGGACGAGCAGTACTTC	CASSPQLTDEQYF
TRBV5-6	TRBJ2-1	-	-	TGTGCCAGCAGCTTGGTTAGGGGTGAGCAGTTCTTC	CASSLVRGEQFF
TRBV19	TRBJ1-5	-	-	TGTGCCAGTAGGTTTCTTCGACAGCCCCAGCATTTT	CASRFLRQPQHF
TRBV6-5	TRBJ1-2	-	-	TGTGCCAGCAGGGCTGGAGATGGCTACACCTTC	CASRAGDGYTF
TRBV28	TRBJ2-3	-	-	TGTGCCAGCAGGTTACAGGGTGCAGATACGCAGTATTTT	CASRLQGADTQYF
TRBV3-1/TRBV3-2	TRBJ1-3	-	-	TGTGCCAGCAGCCAAGACCGGCTCCGGGTTTCGGCTGGAAACACCATATATTTT	CASSQDRLRVSAGNTIYF
TRBV7-2	TRBJ1-5	-	-	TGTGCCAGCAGCTTTAAGGGGGATCAGCCCCAGCATTTT	CASSFKGDQPQHF
TRBV5-1	TRBJ2-3	-	TRBD2	TGCGCCAGCAGCGATGGCGGGACTAGCGGGAGTTTCGCTGGCACAGATACGCAGTATTTT	CASSDGGTSGSFAGTDTQYF
TRBV4-1	TRBJ2-5	-	-	TGCGCCAGCAGCCTGGGAAGCGGCGATCAAGAGACCCAGTACTTC	CASSLGSGDQETQYF
TRBV7-2	TRBJ2-6	once	-	TGTGCCAGCAGCTTAGTCGGGGGAGGGGCCAACGTCCTGACTTTC	CASSLVGGGANVLTF
TRBV7-9	TRBJ1-4	-	-	TGTGCCAGCAGCTTACGAGGGGGAGAGGATGAAAAACTGTTTTTT	CASSLRGGEDEKLFF
TRBV11-2	TRBJ1-2	-	-	-	CASSLDRFGGGTF
TRBV28	TRBJ2-3	-	-	TGTGCCAGCAGTTCCAGGGCAGATACGCAGTATTTT	CASSSRADTQYF
TRBV13	TRBJ2-1	-	-	TGTGCCAGCAGCTTAGGCTTTCCAAGCGTAGAGACCTACAATGAGCAGTTCTTC	CASSLGFPSVETYNEQFF
TRBV5-4	TRBJ2-1	-	-	TGTGCCAGCAGCCCCAGACAGGCCAGCTACAATGAGCAGTTCTTC	CASSPRQASYNEQFF
TRBV11-2	TRBJ2-1	-	-	TGTGCCAGCAGCTCGGAAGGGAATGAGCAGTTCTTC	CASSSEGNEQFF
TRBV2	TRBJ1-1	few	-	TGTGCCAGCAGTGAGCAGGGAGGCACTGAAGCTTTCTTT	CASSEQGGTEAFF
TRBV23-1	TRBJ1-4	-	-	TGCGCCAGCAGTCGCCGGAGGGCTCTTAAAAAACTGTTTTTT	CASSRRRALKKLFF
TRBV19	TRBJ1-3	few	-	TGTGCCAGTAGTTTTACCCGCCGAAACACCATATATTTT	CASSFTRRNTIYF
TRBV7-9	TRBJ2-3	-	-	TGTGCCAGCAGCTTAGGTGAAAATACGCAGTATTTT	CASSLGENTQYF
TRBV9	TRBJ1-2	-	-	TGTGCCAGCAGCGTAGGAGGGGCCTATGGCTACACCTTC	CASSVGGAYGYTF
TRBV5-4	TRBJ1-3	-	-	TGTGCCAGCAGCTTGGGCGGAGGATTCTCTGGAAACACCATATATTTT	CASSLGGGFSGNTIYF
TRBV9	TRBJ2-2	-	-	TGTGCCAGCAGCGTAGTATCGGGGACCGGGGAGCTGTTTTTT	CASSVVSGTGELFF
TRBV9	TRBJ1-5	-	-	TGTGCCAGCAGCGCCCGGGACGGCTACAATCAGCCCCAGCATTTT	CASSARDGYNQPQHF